What follows are 14 T cell receptor beta chains derived from one specimen sequenced in a study of T cells in Graves' hyperthyroidism and ophthalmopathy. There were TCR beta CDR3 regions amplified from RNA transcripts. The study used the HTBI primer set for a first-round RT-PCR of the TCR CDR3. MiXCR, applied by TCRdb to the multiplex PCR reads, yields one record per CDR3 protein. The sample has under 500,000 distinct CDR3 sequences; over 12% are singletons. Sequenced: blood. All receptors derive from a man in his fifties with Graves' ophthalmopathy.

The chain joins TRBV24-1 to TRBJ1-2; tentative D call: TRBD1 (6 bases). Looked up from germline, CDR1 is KGHDR and CDR2 is SFDVKD. Trimming took 2 bases from V and 6 from J, leaving 12 bases between them. The CDR3 spans 14 residues. CDR3 DNA sequence: TGTGCCACCAGTGATTGGGACAAGAGGAATGGCTACACCTTC. Its translation: CATSDWDKRNGYTF.

This clonotype was seen a handful of times. The chain's CDR3 is CASSWPGGNQPQHF. CDR3 DNA sequence: TGTGCCAGTAGTTGGCCAGGGGGAAATCAGCCCCAGCATTTT. The chain employs TRBV19 and TRBJ1-5, with 7 bases matching TRBD1. Germline V gene lookup returns CDR1 LNHDA and CDR2 SQIVND (reference sequence). V gave up 5 bases and J gave up 4 bases; unmatched junction bases: 5. The CDR3 contains 14 residues.

The sample holds many counts of this clonotype. The chain employs TRBV11-3 and TRBJ2-2; D might be TRBD1 (6 bases). Trimming removed 5 bases from V and 7 bases from J, with 17 bases in between. The CDR3 contains 15 residues. In germline, CDR1 is SGHNT, CDR2 YENEEA. The CDR3 region has the DNA TGTGCCAGCAGCAAACAGGGTGGGACGGACGGGGAGCTGTTTTTT. It is translated as CASSKQGGTDGELFF.

The chain links TRBV25-1 to TRBJ2-3; 7 positions match TRBD1. Looked up from germline, CDR1 is MGHDK and CDR2 is SYGVNS. The CDR3 is 13 residues long. V shed 5 bases, J shed 6 bases, and the junction held 5 bases outside the gene matches. In DNA, the CDR3 is TGTGCCAGCAGTCGACAGGGCGGCGATACGCAGTATTTT. It yields the protein CASSRQGGDTQYF.

J is TRBJ1-2 and V is TRBV19; D unresolved. Germline CDR1 is LNHDA and CDR2 is SQIVND (reference sequence). The CDR3 length is 13 residues. V was clipped by 8 bases and J by 5 bases, with 15 bases between them. CDR3 sequence (DNA): TGTGCCAGTTCCTCCGCAATAGGTTATGGCTACACCTTC. Encoded protein: CASSSAIGYGYTF.

The chain carries TRBV30 and TRBJ1-3, with TRBD1 matching over 8 bases. The CDR3 totals 16 residues. CDR1 is GTSNPN and CDR2 is SVGIG in the germline V gene (reference sequence). V lost 0 bases to trimming and J lost 1 base; unmatched junction nucleotides: 5. The CDR3 sequence: CAWSVTGEFSGNTIYF. The CDR3 DNA is TGTGCCTGGAGTGTGACAGGGGAGTTTTCTGGAAACACCATATATTTT.

In the case of this clonotype: A read error is possible here, since a much larger clone lies one base away. This chain joins TRBV28 and TRBJ1-2; tentatively, D is TRBD1 (6 bases). The ends were cut back, 5 bases at V and 8 bases at J, with 12 bases in the middle. CDR1 and CDR2 from the germline V gene are MDHEN and SYDVKM. This CDR3 region has 12 residues. CDR3 nucleotide sequence: TGTGCCAGCAGTACCTCAGGGGACGGCTACACCTTC. This codes for CASSTSGDGYTF.

This clonotype was observed many times. The chain recombines TRBV11-2 with TRBJ2-3; 10 positions agree with TRBD2. This CDR3 is 17 amino acids long. CDR1 is SGHAT and CDR2 is FQNNGV in the germline V gene. V shed 1 base, J shed 2 bases, and the junction held 6 bases outside the gene matches. The CDR3 coding sequence is TGTGCCAGCAGCTTAGGTGCACTAGCGGGGATCACAGATACGCAGTATTTT. As protein: CASSLGALAGITDTQYF.

This clonotype was seen many times. The rearrangement joins TRBV12-3 or TRBV12-4 to TRBJ1-2; 9 bases are a match to TRBD1. With 6 bases clipped from V and 8 bases from J, the junction kept 13 bases outside the gene matches. The CDR3 extends over 15 amino acids. DNA of the CDR3: TGTGCCAGCAGGGGTTGGGACAGGGTATATTCGGGCTACACCTTC. Its translation is CASRGWDRVYSGYTF.

This clonotype was seen repeatedly, ten times or more. This chain joins TRBV7-9 and TRBJ2-5; unclear D gene. With 3 bases removed from V and 2 bases from J, the gap between germline ends came to 10 bases. The CDR3 runs to 14 residues. The germline V gene encodes CDR1 SEHNR and CDR2 FQNEAQ (reference sequence). CDR3 in DNA: TGTGCCAGCAGCTTTGACATGCTGCAAGAGACCCAGTACTTC. Translating it yields CASSFDMLQETQYF.

This clonotype has at least ten counts. J is TRBJ2-5 and V is TRBV7-8; D unresolved. The CDR3 has 13 amino acids. The V gene lost 1 base and the J gene lost 5 bases, with 8 bases spanning the gap. In germline, CDR1 is SGHVS, CDR2 FQNEAQ. This CDR3 is CASSLGLLETQYF. In nucleotides, the CDR3 is TGTGCCAGCAGCTTAGGGCTGCTCGAGACCCAGTACTTC.

The chain is built from TRBV10-2 and TRBJ2-2; D is tentatively TRBD1 or TRBD2 (8 bases each). The ends were cut back, 6 bases at V and 3 bases at J, with 23 bases in the middle. The CDR3 runs 18 residues. CDR1 and CDR2 (germline): WSHSY, SAAADI. The CDR3 coding sequence is TGCGCCAGCAGGGCGACAGGGGACGGGAGGGCCTACACCGGGGAGCTGTTTTTT. It specifies CASRATGDGRAYTGELFF.

Only one count was recorded for this clonotype. The gene calls are TRBV12-3 or TRBV12-4 and TRBJ2-1, with 15 positions matching TRBD2. V lost 5 bases and J lost 9; bases outside the gene matches: 5. This CDR3 has 15 amino acids. CDR3 amino acids: CASSRTSGRGAEQFF. DNA of the CDR3: TGTGCCAGCAGTAGGACTAGCGGGAGGGGCGCTGAGCAGTTCTTC.

This clonotype was found many times. This rearrangement joins TRBV6-1 to TRBJ1-1; no firm D call. The CDR3 extends over 13 amino acids. CDR1 is MNHNS, CDR2 SASEGT, per germline. V was clipped by 6 bases and J by 0 bases, with 8 bases between them. CDR3 bases: TGTGCCAGCAGGTCAGCGTTGAACACTGAAGCTTTCTTT. Its protein product is CASRSALNTEAFF.